This T cell receptor beta chain stems from a study of blood T cell repertoires in COVID-19. Study-level information: Donors in the United States, Italy and Spain gave samples during acute or convalescent COVID-19. PBMCs, B-cell-depleted T cells, or T cells were the source of the cDNA or gDNA that made up the material.

Source study methods: Amplification of reference gene primers provided the estimated nucleated cell counts. TCRdb's table, derived via immunoSEQ multiplex PCR, lists solely in-frame clones and lacks some. V, J and clone size were drawn from that table, and D and trimming were deduced from the DNA. Here the sample spans about 120,000 clones, 70% to 90% being singletons. Germline loops: CDR1 MRHNA, CDR2 SNTAGT. The length of the CDR3 is 13 residues. Trimming cost V 6 bases and J 1 base, with 9 bases left between them. Sequenced input: peripheral blood. This TCR was recovered from a woman aged 50 to 60 with acute or convalescent COVID-19. The gene calls are TRBV6-4 and TRBJ1-1; D call uncertain. This CDR3 reads CASSRQGNTEAFF. The CDR3 nucleotides read TGTGCCAGCAGCAGACAAGGGAACACTGAAGCTTTCTTT.